What follows is one T cell receptor (beta chain) and its context. Antigen unknown. These data originate in a study of cytomegalovirus exposure and HLA in healthy donors. Study details: Early on, a data release was issued that held roughly 80 million unique TCRs from HLA-typed donors. Study-wide points: The Asian-associated ancestry cluster reportedly had fewer N-insertions than the approximately 630-donor mean in a later analysis.

With 60 Vbeta and 13 Jbeta primers, the PCR was carried out. Sequencing used immunoSEQ multiplex PCR; TCRdb keeps in-frame clones, though not all of them. The sample includes roughly 100,000 clones, 70% to 85% of them seen just once. Those who donated were healthy bone marrow donors. This CDR3 has 17 residues. Germline-derived CDR1 and CDR2 are MDHEN and SYDVKM. The trim removed 5 bases at V and 5 bases at J, leaving 13 bases unmatched. The chain carries TRBV28 and TRBJ1-5, with 9 bases matching TRBD1. This sequence was found in a boy between 10 and 17 years old in good health and CMV-seronegative. Sequenced material: PBMCs. CDR3 amino acids: CASSQTDRGSFYQPQHF. CDR3 DNA sequence: TGTGCCAGCAGTCAAACGGACAGGGGCTCTTTTTATCAGCCCCAGCATTTT.